This T cell receptor beta chain was captured by sequencing in a study of blood T cell repertoires in COVID-19. Looking at the study overall: Spain, Italy and the United States supplied samples that represented acute and convalescent COVID-19.

Sequencing used immunoSEQ multiplex PCR; TCRdb keeps in-frame clones, though not all of them. The sample includes roughly 150,000 clones, around 89% of them seen just once. This clone was observed a few times. There are 15 residues in the CDR3. Germline CDR1 SGHTA, CDR2 FQGNSA. V was pared by 5 bases and J by 2 bases, with 13 bases between. The chain uses TRBV7-2 and TRBJ1-3; possibly TRBD1 for D (5 bases). Material for sequencing was peripheral blood. This TCR derives from a man aged 45 to 65 who had recovered from COVID-19. CDR3 region: CASSASGNPGNTIYF. The CDR3 DNA reads TGTGCCAGCAGCGCCTCAGGGAACCCTGGAAACACCATATATTTT.